The clone carrying this TCR beta chain was seen a handful of times. Antigen: not known. The data were taken from a study of response to subunit inactivated influenza vaccine. Regarding the study as a whole: Only a handful of new T cells, the authors suggested, are recruited with each seasonal influenza vaccination.

TCRdb used MiXCR to reprocess the RT-PCR reads, holding one entry per CDR3 protein. The table includes 500,000 to 600,000 distinct CDR3 sequences, 14% detected once. The sample in question was PBMCs from blood, obtained roughly 12 days after vaccination. The TCR originated in a man aged 45-60 years who received an inactivated influenza vaccine.

CDR3 in DNA: TGTGCCAGCAGCGGACAGGGGCTCACCGGGGAGCTGTTTTTT. Translated, it gives CASSGQGLTGELFF. The V and J genes are TRBV6-1 and TRBJ2-2; 9 positions agree with TRBD1. V lost 6 bases, J lost 4 bases, and 3 bases stayed unmatched. CDR1 is MNHNS, CDR2 SASEGT, per germline. The CDR3 runs to 14 residues.